This TCR beta chain was captured in a study of T cell repertoires in cytomegalovirus infection (dated by TCRdb to 2018 to 2020). Regarding the research as a whole: The peptide stimulations were aimed at well-studied HLA-B-restricted epitopes as well as recently identified HLA-C-restricted CMV epitopes, whose presentation resists viral immunomodulation. Donor HLA type was relevant to the analysis, as public TCR beta signatures indicated carriage of CMV infection together with the matching HLA type. Broader findings and caveats from the paper: In the ex vivo response, HLA-C-restricted CMV-specific TCR beta clonotypes were dominant, and in two of eight donors the single most frequent clonotype came from this HLA-C-restricted group. Cumulative frequency of public TCR beta family members discriminated carriers of CMV infection plus the relevant HLA type in this cohort and an independent roughly 330-donor cohort.

V is clipped by 4 bases and J by 7 bases, and the sequence between their germline boundaries is 13 bases long. The CDR3 contains 14 residues, cysteine and phenylalanine counted. Only CDR3 DNA is held: 42 bases, read in frame from base 1. Notes on this clonotype: The target of this receptor is not known. Base quality data are lacking; no much larger clone is found one base away.

The treatment or condition label for this specimen denotes: in vitro stimulation with specific CMV peptide epitopes to enrich CMV-specific T cells. Sequencing relied on an Illumina HiSeq 1500. TCRdb reprocessing: public reads trimmed at Q25 with fastp, clones called with MiXCR, in-frame beta chains kept. Identical CDR3 proteins give one entry, which carries the most common genes and DNA. This sample has 300,000 to 400,000 distinct CDR3 sequences in its table, and about 28% of those were observed once. The leading ten clones occupy 15% to 20% of the sample. The sequence joins TRBV12-3 or TRBV12-4 to TRBJ2-2; the D gene remains uncertain. The sequence was obtained from a human donor in good health (CMV status not recorded). Some clones in this sample may be carry-over from other donors' samples. The material sequenced was cultured PBMCs, taken from culture after CMV antigen stimulation. Here the CDR3 is given as CASSSGAGIGELFF. The bases read TGTGCCAGCAGTTCCGGAGCTGGGATCGGGGAGCTGTTTTTT.